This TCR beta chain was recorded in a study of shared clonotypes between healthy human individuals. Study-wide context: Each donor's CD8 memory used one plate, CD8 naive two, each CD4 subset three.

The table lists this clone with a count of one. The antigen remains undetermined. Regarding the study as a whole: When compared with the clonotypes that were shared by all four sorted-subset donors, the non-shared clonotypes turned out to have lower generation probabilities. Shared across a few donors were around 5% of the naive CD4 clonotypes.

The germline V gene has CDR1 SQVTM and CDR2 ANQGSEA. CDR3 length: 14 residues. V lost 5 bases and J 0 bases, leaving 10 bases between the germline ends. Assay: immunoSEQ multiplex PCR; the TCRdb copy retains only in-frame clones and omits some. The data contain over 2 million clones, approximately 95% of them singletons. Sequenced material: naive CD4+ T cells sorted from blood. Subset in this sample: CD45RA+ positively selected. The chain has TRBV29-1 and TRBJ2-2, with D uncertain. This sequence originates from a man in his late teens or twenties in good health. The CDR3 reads CSVLGIANTGELFF. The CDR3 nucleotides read TGCAGCGTTCTTGGTATCGCGAACACCGGGGAGCTGTTTTTT.